This TCR beta chain was profiled in a study of cytomegalovirus exposure and HLA in healthy donors. Notes on the study in general: The classifier was said to identify cytomegalovirus status with high specificity and sensitivity. A subsequent analysis found that TCR clusters from the first cohort also tended to co-occur in the 90 to 150 validation repertoires, with about 94% of cluster scores above 0.

Points on this clone: Its target is unknown.

Trimming removed 5 bases from V and 6 bases from J; junction bases left unmatched: 9. Germline CDR1 is MNHEY and CDR2 is SVGAGI. The CDR3 is 15 amino acids. Some clones are missing from TCRdb's copy, which holds only in-frame ones; the method was immunoSEQ multiplex PCR. The sample consists of 150,000 to 200,000 clones, roughly 80% of them appearing once. The chain uses TRBV6-5 and TRBJ2-7, with TRBD2 identical over 11 bases. The source material was PBMCs. The sequence was collected from a man aged 30-40 years in good health and CMV-seropositive. The CDR3 nucleotides read TGTGCCAGCAGTGCCGGGACTAGCGGCCCCCTCGAGCAGTACTTC. Translation: CASSAGTSGPLEQYF.